The 8 T cell receptor beta chains in this list originate from one sample, sequenced in a study of beta chain features in type 1 diabetes. Study outcomes and limitations: Among patients with Type 1 diabetes, TCRB CDR3s were moderately but significantly shorter in every one of the four CD4+ subsets.

These receptors lack a known antigen. The sequenced template was cDNA made from the entire isolated RNA. Generated by immunoSEQ multiplex PCR, the TCRdb table keeps only in-frame clones and is missing some. The repertoire consists of about 650,000 clones, with under 15% occurring once and the leading ten covering around 0.12%. The sequenced sample consisted of naive CD4+ T cells from blood. These receptors all come from a young man with type 1 diabetes.

The rearrangement joins TRBV9 to TRBJ2-7; D assignment may be TRBD1 or TRBD2 (5 bases each). Trimming took off 0 bases at V and 0 bases at J, with 10 bases between the two ends. The germline gives CDR1 SGDLS, CDR2 YYNGEE. This CDR3 has 15 residues. As DNA, the CDR3 is TGTGCCAGCAGCGTAGGGGACGGGCCCTCCTACGAGCAGTACTTC. It specifies CASSVGDGPSYEQYF.

This clone showed up just a few times. The V and J genes are TRBV5-6 and TRBJ1-5; D is unresolved. The CDR3 sequence is 16 residues long. Looked up from germline, CDR1 is SGHDT and CDR2 is YYEEEE. The V end was cut by 1 base, the J end by 0 bases, with 11 bases between. CDR3 region: CASSLFSSYSNQPQHF. The CDR3 DNA sequence: TGTGCCAGCAGCTTGTTTTCGTCCTATAGCAATCAGCCCCAGCATTTT.

Only a few counts were recorded for this clone. The CDR3 coding sequence is TGTGCCAGTAGTATAGTCGGCAGTTCCGGGGAGCTGTTTTTT. It yields the protein CASSIVGSSGELFF. This chain joins TRBV19 and TRBJ2-2; D uncertain. CDR3 size: 14 residues. Germline V gene lookup returns CDR1 LNHDA and CDR2 SQIVND (reference sequence). The ends were cut back, 1 base at V and 6 bases at J, with 9 bases in the middle.

This chain joins TRBV9 and TRBJ2-7; 7 nucleotides agree with TRBD1. In germline, CDR1 is SGDLS, CDR2 YYNGEE. CDR3 length: 14 amino acids. After removal of 2 bases from V and 6 bases from J, the junction contained 8 bases not matched to a gene. As DNA, the CDR3 is TGTGCCAGCAGCGTTCTGACAGGGTCGTCCGAGCAGTACTTC. This sequence encodes CASSVLTGSSEQYF.

This clone has just a few counts. The CDR3 region has the DNA TGTGCCAGCAGTTACCCCGGACGGCGGAGGGAGACCCAGTACTTC. Translation: CASSYPGRRRETQYF. The rearrangement links TRBV6-6 to TRBJ2-5, with a weak D call TRBD2 (5 bases). Trimming shortened V by 2 bases and J by 5 bases, and 15 bases separated the two germline ends. CDR1 is MNHNY and CDR2 is SVGAGI in the germline V gene (reference sequence). This CDR3 is 15 amino acids long.

In its sample, this clone was seen a few times. The chain uses TRBV28 and TRBJ2-5; 8 nucleotides align to TRBD1. The V segment lost 5 bases and the J segment 2 bases; nucleotides outside the gene matches: 13. This CDR3 contains 17 residues. CDR1 is MDHEN and CDR2 is SYDVKM in the germline V gene. In nucleotides, the CDR3 is TGTGCCAGCAGTAAGGTTCACAGGGGGACCTTGCAAGAGACCCAGTACTTC. Encoded protein: CASSKVHRGTLQETQYF.

This clone has only a few counts. V gene TRBV7-2 combines with J gene TRBJ2-7, with a tentative D call TRBD1 (6 bases). Germline values: CDR1 SGHTA, CDR2 FQGNSA. This CDR3 comprises 14 residues. The V end lost 4 bases, the J end lost 3 bases, and 13 bases lay between the germline ends. CDR3 amino acids: CASSSPIGGYEQYF. CDR3 DNA sequence: TGTGCCAGCAGCTCCCCAATAGGGGGCTACGAGCAGTACTTC. The complete variable domain, with remaining parts taken from reference TRBV7-2 and TRBJ2-7, reads GAGVSQSPSNKVTEKGKDVELRCDPISGHTALYWYRQSLGQGLEFLIYFQGNSAPDKSGLPSDRFSAERTGGSVSTLTIQRTQQEDSAVYLCASSSPIGGYEQYFGPGTRLTVT.

The genes are TRBV7-9 and TRBJ2-5; no firm D call. The germline CDR1 and CDR2 sequences are SEHNR and FQNEAQ (reference sequence). V was shortened by 5 bases and J by 3 bases, with 10 bases between the two germline ends. CDR3 length equals 13 residues. Here the CDR3 reads CASSVDTKETQYF. The CDR3 region has the DNA TGTGCCAGCAGCGTAGACACAAAAGAGACCCAGTACTTC. Filled out from reference TRBV7-9 and TRBJ2-5, the complete variable domain reads DTGVSQNPRHKITKRGQNVTFRCDPISEHNRLYWYRQTLGQGPEFLTYFQNEAQLEKSRLLSDRFSAERPKGSFSTLEIQRTEQGDSAMYLCASSVDTKETQYFGPGTRLLVL.